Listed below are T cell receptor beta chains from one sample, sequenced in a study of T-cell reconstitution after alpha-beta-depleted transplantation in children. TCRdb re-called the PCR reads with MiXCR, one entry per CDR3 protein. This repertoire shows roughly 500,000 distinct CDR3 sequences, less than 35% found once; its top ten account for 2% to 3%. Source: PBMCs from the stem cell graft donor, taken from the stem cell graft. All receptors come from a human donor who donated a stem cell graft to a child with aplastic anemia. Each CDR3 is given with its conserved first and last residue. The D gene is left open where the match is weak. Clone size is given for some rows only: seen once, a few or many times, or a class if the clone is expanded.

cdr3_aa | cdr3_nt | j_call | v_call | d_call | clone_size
CSASSRENTGELFF | TGCAGTGCTAGTTCCAGGGAGAACACCGGGGAGCTGTTTTTT | TRBJ2-2 | TRBV20-1 | . | few
CASSPGLAGGEQFF | TGTGCCAGCTCACCGGGACTAGCGGGAGGTGAGCAGTTCTTC | TRBJ2-1 | TRBV18 | TRBD2 | .
CAWSRRTGSVEDYGYTF | TGTGCCTGGAGTAGAAGGACAGGGTCTGTCGAAGACTATGGCTACACCTTC | TRBJ1-2 | TRBV30 | TRBD1 | few
CASSSGQGETQYF | TGTGCCAGCAGCTCCGGACAGGGGGAGACCCAGTACTTC | TRBJ2-5 | TRBV5-1 | TRBD1 | many
CASSPGRQHDEQYF | TGTGCCAGCTCACCCGGGAGGCAGCACGACGAGCAGTACTTC | TRBJ2-7 | TRBV18 | TRBD2 | .
CASSPERLAGEETQYF | TGTGCCAGCTCACCAGAAAGACTAGCGGGAGAAGAGACCCAGTACTTC | TRBJ2-5 | TRBV18 | TRBD2 | .
CASQIWDTDTQYF | TGCGCCAGCCAAATTTGGGACACAGATACGCAGTATTTT | TRBJ2-3 | TRBV5-1 | . | .
CASSEENEQFF | TGTGCCAGCAGTGAAGAAAATGAGCAGTTCTTC | TRBJ2-1 | TRBV25-1 | . | few
CASSYRGRTNEKLFF | TGTGCCAGCAGTTACAGGGGACGAACTAATGAAAAACTGTTTTTT | TRBJ1-4 | TRBV6-5 | . | .
CASRGLTSYEQYF | TGTGCCAGCCGAGGACTAACTTCCTACGAGCAGTACTTC | TRBJ2-7 | TRBV7-9 | . | .
CASRAGQGYTGELFF | TGTGCCAGCAGAGCTGGACAGGGGTACACCGGGGAGCTGTTTTTT | TRBJ2-2 | TRBV7-3 | TRBD1 | few
CASSLGQINTGELFF | TGCGCCAGCAGCTTGGGACAGATAAACACCGGGGAGCTGTTTTTT | TRBJ2-2 | TRBV5-1 | . | .
CASSTTLGTEAFF | TGTGCCAGCAGCACCACTCTGGGAACTGAAGCTTTCTTT | TRBJ1-1 | TRBV6-1 | . | .
CASNRDLSIRDTQYF | TGTGCCAGCAACAGGGATCTCTCGATAAGAGATACGCAGTATTTT | TRBJ2-3 | TRBV2 | . | few
CASSLGHSNQPQHF | TGTGCCAGCAGTCTCGGACACAGCAATCAGCCCCAGCATTTT | TRBJ1-5 | TRBV6-6 | . | few
CASSPRLQETQYF | TGTGCCAGCTCACCACGTCTCCAAGAGACCCAGTACTTC | TRBJ2-5 | TRBV18 | . | .
CASSLQTGGAFSF | TGTGCCAGCAGTTTACAAACAGGGGGCGCGTTCTCCTTC | TRBJ1-2 | TRBV12-3/TRBV12-4 | TRBD1 | few
CATSDRPPSGSTGELFF | TGTGCCACCAGTGATCGCCCTCCCTCAGGTTCCACCGGGGAGCTGTTTTTT | TRBJ2-2 | TRBV24-1 | . | once
CASSYGSGRPDDTQYF | TGTGCCAGCAGTTACGGCTCGGGTCGGCCCGACGATACGCAGTATTTT | TRBJ2-3 | TRBV6-2/TRBV6-3 | . | .
CASSPEDRAAGKQFF | TGTGCCAGCTCACCTGAGGACAGGGCCGCCGGGAAGCAGTTCTTC | TRBJ2-1 | TRBV18 | TRBD1 | .
CASSLGGDSGYTF | TGCGCCAGCAGCTTGGGAGGCGACAGTGGCTACACCTTC | TRBJ1-2 | TRBV5-1 | . | .
CASSGLRGGNQPQHF | TGTGCCAGCAGTGGTCTCCGGGGTGGCAATCAGCCCCAGCATTTT | TRBJ1-5 | TRBV28 | . | .
CSARVSDRGRSNQPQHF | TGCAGTGCTAGAGTGTCGGACAGGGGGCGAAGCAATCAGCCCCAGCATTTT | TRBJ1-5 | TRBV20-1 | TRBD1 | few
CASSDFPGTYNEQFF | TGTGCCAGCAGTGATTTCCCAGGGACGTACAATGAGCAGTTCTTC | TRBJ2-1 | TRBV25-1 | . | few
CASSSNWGTNQPQHF | TGTGCCAGCAGCTCAAATTGGGGCACCAATCAGCCCCAGCATTTT | TRBJ1-5 | TRBV3-1 | . | few
CASSVDQGRTDTQYF | TGTGCCAGCAGCGTAGACCAGGGGAGGACAGATACGCAGTATTTT | TRBJ2-3 | TRBV9 | . | .
CASSIERTGPNIQYF | TGTGCCAGTAGTATAGAGAGGACAGGGCCCAACATTCAGTACTTC | TRBJ2-4 | TRBV19 | TRBD1 | .